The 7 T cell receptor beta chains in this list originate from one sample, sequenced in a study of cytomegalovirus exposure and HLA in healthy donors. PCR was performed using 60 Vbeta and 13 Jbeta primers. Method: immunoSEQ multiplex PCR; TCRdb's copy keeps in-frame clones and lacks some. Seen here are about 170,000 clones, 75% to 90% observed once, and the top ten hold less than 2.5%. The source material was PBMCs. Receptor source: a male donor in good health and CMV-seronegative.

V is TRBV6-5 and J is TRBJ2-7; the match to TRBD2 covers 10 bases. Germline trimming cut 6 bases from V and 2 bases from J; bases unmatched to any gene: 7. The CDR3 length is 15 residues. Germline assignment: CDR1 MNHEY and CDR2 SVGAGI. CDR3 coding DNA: TGTGCCAGCAGCGTTAGCGGGGGGCAGACCTACGAGCAGTACTTC. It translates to CASSVSGGQTYEQYF.

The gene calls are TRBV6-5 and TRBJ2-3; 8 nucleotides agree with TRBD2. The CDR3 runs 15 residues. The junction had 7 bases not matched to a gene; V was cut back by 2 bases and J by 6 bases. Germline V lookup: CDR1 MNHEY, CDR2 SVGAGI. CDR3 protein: CASSYGRGVADTQYF. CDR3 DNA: TGTGCCAGCAGTTACGGGCGGGGGGTTGCGGATACGCAGTATTTT.

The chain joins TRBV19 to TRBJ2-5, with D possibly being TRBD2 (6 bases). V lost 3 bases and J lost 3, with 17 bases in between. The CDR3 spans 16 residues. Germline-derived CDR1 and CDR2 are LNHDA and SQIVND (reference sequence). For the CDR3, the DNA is TGTGCCAGTAGTATCGTCTTCTCGCGGGGCGAAGAGACCCAGTACTTC. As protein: CASSIVFSRGEETQYF.

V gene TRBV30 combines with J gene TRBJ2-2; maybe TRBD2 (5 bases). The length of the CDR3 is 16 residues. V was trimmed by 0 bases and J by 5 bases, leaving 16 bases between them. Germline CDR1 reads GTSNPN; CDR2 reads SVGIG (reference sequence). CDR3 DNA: TGTGCCTGGAGTGTAGAGCGGCCTACAACAACCGGGGAGCTGTTTTTT. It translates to CAWSVERPTTTGELFF.

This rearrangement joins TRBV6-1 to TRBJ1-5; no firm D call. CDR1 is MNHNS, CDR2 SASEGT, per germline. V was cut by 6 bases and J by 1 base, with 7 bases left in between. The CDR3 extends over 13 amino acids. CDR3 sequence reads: CASRTQSNQPQHF. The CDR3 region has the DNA TGTGCCAGCAGAACACAAAGCAATCAGCCCCAGCATTTT.

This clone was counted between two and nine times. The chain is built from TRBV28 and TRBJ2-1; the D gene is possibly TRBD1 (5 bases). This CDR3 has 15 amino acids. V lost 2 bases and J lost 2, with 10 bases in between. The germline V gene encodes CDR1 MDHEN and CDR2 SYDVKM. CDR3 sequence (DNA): TGTGCCAGCAGTTTAGTCCAGGGTACCTACAATGAGCAGTTCTTC. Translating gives CASSLVQGTYNEQFF.

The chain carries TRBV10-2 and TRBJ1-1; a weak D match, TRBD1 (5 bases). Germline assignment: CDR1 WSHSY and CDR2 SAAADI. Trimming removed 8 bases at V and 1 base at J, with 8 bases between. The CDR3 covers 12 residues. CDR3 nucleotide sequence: TGCGCCAGCCGGACACCGAACACTGAAGCTTTCTTT. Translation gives CASRTPNTEAFF.